The next 24 T cell receptor beta chains were all read from a single sample in a study of patients and donors after allogeneic stem cell transplantation. TCRdb itself ran the RT-PCR reads through MiXCR, one entry per CDR3 protein. The sample contains roughly 1,700 distinct CDR3 sequences, about 15% of which appear only once. The sample consisted of blood, either unsorted or a sorted T cell fraction (not recorded which). The receptor set was obtained from a human donor who was either an allogeneic HSCT recipient or a stem cell or donor lymphocyte infusion donor (not recorded which). It is not recorded whose cells these are; they may come from a transplant donor.

The chain links TRBV11-2 to TRBJ2-3; D is ambiguous. CDR1 is SGHAT and CDR2 is FQNNGV in the germline V gene. V gave up 8 bases and J gave up 2 bases, with 14 bases separating them. The CDR3 length is 14 residues. This chain's CDR3 is CASSRIGFTDTQYF. CDR3 nucleotides: TGTGCCAGCTCCCGAATAGGCTTCACAGATACGCAGTATTTT.

This clonotype ranks as medium-sized. The chain is built from TRBV10-3 and TRBJ2-6; D is unresolved. The CDR3 is made up of 13 amino acids. Per the germline V gene, CDR1 is ENHRY and CDR2 is SYGVKD. With 8 bases removed from V and 2 bases from J, the gap between germline ends came to 7 bases. CDR3 residues: CAILVTGANVLTF. As DNA, the CDR3 is TGTGCCATCCTGGTTACTGGGGCCAACGTCCTGACTTTC.

At least ten counts were recorded for this clonotype. The chain is built from TRBV4-3 and TRBJ2-5, with D perhaps matching TRBD1 or TRBD2 (5 bases each). The germline CDR1 and CDR2 sequences are LGHNA and YSLEER. The V end lost 0 bases, the J end lost 5 bases, and 16 bases lay between the germline ends. The CDR3 totals 16 residues. In nucleotides, the CDR3 is TGCGCCAGCAGCCAAGATAGGGGTAGCGCGCGGGAGACCCAGTACTTC. Amino acids: CASSQDRGSARETQYF.

This clonotype was counted many times. J is TRBJ1-2 and V is TRBV20-1; D uncertain. The CDR3 extends over 15 amino acids. With 0 bases removed from V and 5 bases from J, the gap between germline ends came to 16 bases. From germline, CDR1 is DFQATT and CDR2 SNEGSKA (reference sequence). DNA for the CDR3: TGCAGTGCTAGAGATCTCCACCCCCCTTTTTATGGCTACACCTTC. Translated, it gives CSARDLHPPFYGYTF.

In this sample, this clonotype is medium-sized. The chain joins TRBV30 to TRBJ1-1; no firm D call. Trimming took off 2 bases at V and 6 bases at J, with 10 bases between the two ends. CDR1 and CDR2 from the germline V gene are GTSNPN and SVGIG (reference sequence). The CDR3 length is 12 residues. CDR3 residues: CAWSRTGAEAFF. CDR3 nucleotides: TGTGCCTGGAGTAGGACTGGGGCTGAAGCTTTCTTT.

The chain recombines TRBV20-1 with TRBJ2-1; 11 bases fit TRBD2. Germline V gene data show CDR1 as DFQATT and CDR2 as SNEGSKA (reference sequence). The CDR3 loop spans 17 amino acids. V gave up 4 bases and J gave up 0 bases; unmatched junction bases: 8. For the CDR3, the DNA is TGCAGTGCTACAACTAGCGGGAGAGTATCCTCCTACAATGAGCAGTTCTTC. Its translation: CSATTSGRVSSYNEQFF.

In its sample, this clonotype ranks as medium-sized (0.01 to 0.1%). This chain joins TRBV7-9 and TRBJ1-3, with unresolved D. The CDR3 sequence is 16 residues long. CDR1 is SEHNR, CDR2 FQNEAQ, per germline (reference sequence). The V gene lost 6 bases and the J gene lost 0 bases, with 15 bases spanning the gap. This CDR3 reads CASRPGRYLSGNTIYF. The CDR3 nucleotides read TGTGCCAGCAGGCCCGGAAGATACCTCTCTGGAAACACCATATATTTT.

In nucleotides, the CDR3 is TGTGCCAGCAGCCTCAAGGGGGCGGGGGTGACCCAGTACTTC. Protein sequence: CASSLKGAGVTQYF. The chain is built from TRBV3-1 and TRBJ2-5; D could derive from TRBD1 or TRBD2 (7 bases each). Trimming shortened V by 4 bases and J by 7 bases, and 16 bases separated the two germline ends. Germline V gives CDR1 LGHDT, CDR2 YNNKEL (reference sequence). The CDR3 consists of 14 residues.

By its share, this clonotype is medium-sized. The V gene is TRBV7-9, the J gene TRBJ1-2; D not resolved. Germline loops: CDR1 SEHNR, CDR2 FQNEAQ (reference sequence). Trimming cost V 5 bases and J 0 bases, with 10 bases left between them. This CDR3 has 14 residues. This CDR3 reads CASSGSLTNYGYTF. The DNA of the CDR3 is TGTGCCAGCAGCGGGAGCTTAACTAACTATGGCTACACCTTC.

This clonotype was counted at least ten times. The gene calls are TRBV18 and TRBJ1-2; D is uncertain. Germline CDR1 is KGHSH and CDR2 is LQKENI. The V end was cut by 3 bases, the J end by 12 bases, with 5 bases between. The CDR3 spans 9 residues. The CDR3 sequence: CASSPWDTF. CDR3 sequence (DNA): TGTGCCAGCTCACCTTGGGACACCTTC.

This rearrangement joins TRBV5-4 to TRBJ2-3, with unresolved D. CDR1 is SGHNT, CDR2 YYREEE, per germline (reference sequence). V lost 0 bases and J lost 3, with 8 bases in between. The CDR3 extends over 14 amino acids. CDR3 sequence: CASSLELNTDTQYF. DNA for the CDR3: TGTGCCAGCAGCTTGGAGCTCAATACAGATACGCAGTATTTT.

This clonotype was picked up one time. The J gene is TRBJ1-2, the V gene TRBV12-3 or TRBV12-4; TRBD1 is a possible D gene (6 bases). This CDR3 has 12 residues. The ends were cut back, 7 bases at V and 4 bases at J, with 10 bases in the middle. The CDR3 region is CASTIQGYGYTF. CDR3 DNA sequence: TGTGCCAGCACCATACAGGGCTATGGCTACACCTTC.

The chain is built from TRBV12-3 or TRBV12-4 and TRBJ2-2; 8 bases map to TRBD2. The CDR3 runs to 14 residues. The V gene end was trimmed by 3 bases and the J gene end by 9 bases; junction bases not matched to a gene: 6. The CDR3 reads CASSFREGLRELFF. The CDR3 region has the DNA TGTGCCAGCAGTTTTCGGGAGGGCCTAAGGGAGCTGTTTTTT.

This clonotype was counted ten times or more. The rearrangement uses TRBV29-1 and TRBJ2-3; 9 bases match TRBD1. CDR3 length: 14 residues. Trimming at V came to 6 bases and at J to 2 bases, leaving 6 bases not matched to a gene. Germline lookup yields CDR1 SQVTM and CDR2 ANQGSEA. This CDR3 is CSVVTGGITDTQYF. As DNA, the CDR3 is TGCAGCGTCGTGACAGGGGGAATCACAGATACGCAGTATTTT.

By share, this clonotype counts as large. The V call is TRBV18, the J call TRBJ1-1; D gene uncertain. Germline loops: CDR1 KGHSH, CDR2 LQKENI. CDR3 length equals 13 residues. V gave up 1 base and J gave up 1 base, with 4 bases separating them. CDR3 in DNA: TGTGCCAGCTCACCACTGGAGAACACTGAAGCTTTCTTT. Translation gives CASSPLENTEAFF.

The chain recombines TRBV6-4 with TRBJ2-1, with D possibly being TRBD1 (6 bases). CDR1 and CDR2 from the germline V gene are MRHNA and SNTAGT. The length of the CDR3 is 16 residues. V lost 3 bases and J 0 bases, leaving 12 bases between the germline ends. CDR3 region: CASSEGASPSYNEQFF. Here the CDR3 DNA reads TGTGCCAGCAGTGAGGGGGCCTCTCCCTCCTACAATGAGCAGTTCTTC.

This clonotype occurred many times. The chain carries TRBV11-2 and TRBJ2-3; D gene uncertain. The V end was cut by 3 bases, the J end by 4 bases, with 14 bases between. Germline CDR1 reads SGHAT; CDR2 reads FQNNGV. The CDR3 has 15 residues. The CDR3 DNA reads as TGTGCCAGCAGCTTTGGTCGAGTTACTGCAGATACGCAGTATTTT. Its translation is CASSFGRVTADTQYF.

Many counts were recorded for this clonotype. The chain joins TRBV20-1 to TRBJ1-1, with a weak D call TRBD1 (6 bases). The CDR3 contains 13 residues. Germline V gives CDR1 DFQATT, CDR2 SNEGSKA (reference sequence). V was shortened by 2 bases and J by 3 bases, with 10 bases between the two germline ends. DNA of the CDR3: TGCAGTGCTAGAAGGGGGGAGGACACTGAAGCTTTCTTT. This translates into CSARRGEDTEAFF.

A note on this clonotype: A junction boundary mismatches the germline segment, possibly from a read error. The chain joins TRBV18 to TRBJ1-1, with D perhaps TRBD1 (6 bases). The CDR3 covers 15 residues. In germline, CDR1 is KGHSH, CDR2 LQKENI. CDR3 amino acids: CASSPAMLGGTEALF. CDR3 sequence (DNA): TGTGCCAGCTCACCGGCGATGCTGGGGGGCACTGAAGCTCTCTTT.

This clonotype has at least ten counts. The genes are TRBV20-1 and TRBJ2-7, with unresolved D. The CDR3 consists of 12 residues. V lost 4 bases to trimming and J lost 0 bases, with 7 bases between them. Germline CDR1 and CDR2: DFQATT and SNEGSKA (reference sequence). CDR3 region: CSAKGSSYEQYF. The CDR3 DNA reads TGCAGTGCTAAGGGCAGCTCCTACGAGCAGTACTTC.

The J gene is TRBJ2-7, the V gene TRBV6-5; TRBD1 is a possible D gene (6 bases). This CDR3 has 12 residues. V was shortened by 6 bases and J by 8 bases, with 14 bases between the two germline ends. Germline V gives CDR1 MNHEY, CDR2 SVGAGI. The CDR3 sequence is CASSNDQGKQYF. The CDR3 coding sequence is TGTGCCAGCAGCAACGATCAGGGGAAGCAGTACTTC.

This clonotype was counted between two and nine times. The chain joins TRBV28 to TRBJ1-3; possibly TRBD1 for D (5 bases). The V gene lost 2 bases and the J gene lost 8 bases, with 10 bases spanning the gap. The CDR3 is 13 amino acids. From germline, CDR1 is MDHEN and CDR2 SYDVKM. CDR3 nucleotides: TGTGCCAGCAGTTTAGAGGGGAGGGACACCATATATTTT. Its protein is CASSLEGRDTIYF.

The J gene is TRBJ2-3, the V gene TRBV20-1; 8 nucleotides align to TRBD2. This CDR3 contains 15 residues. Germline CDR1 reads DFQATT; CDR2 reads SNEGSKA (reference sequence). J lost 0 bases, V lost 3 bases, and 5 bases had no gene match. CDR3 region: CSASSSSGSTDTQYF. For the CDR3, the DNA is TGCAGTGCTAGCTCCTCTAGCGGGAGCACAGATACGCAGTATTTT.

The J gene is TRBJ1-6, the V gene TRBV18, with D unclear. In germline, CDR1 is KGHSH, CDR2 LQKENI. The CDR3 consists of 14 residues. Trimming removed 3 bases at V and 8 bases at J, with 11 bases between. For the CDR3, the DNA is TGTGCCAGCTCACCGGTCCGGGCGGATTCACCCCTCCACTTT. Amino acids: CASSPVRADSPLHF.